This T cell receptor beta chain stems from a study of CD8+ T cells in alopecia areata. Whole-study findings and limits: Clonality was higher in lesional than normal scalp, especially in alopecia totalis/universalis. Expanded CD8+ clones among the top 100, and scalp clonality, were significantly decreased by tofacitinib.

TCR sequencing used cDNA made by reverse transcription of extracted RNA. Here immunoSEQ multiplex PCR was the method, and the copy in TCRdb shows in-frame clones only, minus some. The sample holds around 140,000 clones, roughly 50% seen once. The germline V gene encodes CDR1 LNHDA and CDR2 SQIVND (reference sequence). The CDR3 is made up of 15 amino acids. After removal of 8 bases from V and 6 bases from J, the junction contained 12 bases not matched to a gene. Noted treatment: oral pan-JAK inhibitor, 5-10 mg twice daily. Collection of lesional scalp punch biopsies and peripheral blood was performed in alopecia areata patients. To note about this clone: Its target is unknown.

The sequence was collected from a human donor with alopecia areata. The V and J genes are TRBV19 and TRBJ2-2, with 7 bases lining up with TRBD1. The sequencing used CD8+ T cells sorted from blood, collected at week 4, from a patient treated with tofacitinib. CDR3 sequence reads: CASRATQGIPGELFF. The CDR3 region has the DNA TGTGCCAGTCGAGCGACACAGGGGATTCCCGGGGAGCTGTTTTTT.